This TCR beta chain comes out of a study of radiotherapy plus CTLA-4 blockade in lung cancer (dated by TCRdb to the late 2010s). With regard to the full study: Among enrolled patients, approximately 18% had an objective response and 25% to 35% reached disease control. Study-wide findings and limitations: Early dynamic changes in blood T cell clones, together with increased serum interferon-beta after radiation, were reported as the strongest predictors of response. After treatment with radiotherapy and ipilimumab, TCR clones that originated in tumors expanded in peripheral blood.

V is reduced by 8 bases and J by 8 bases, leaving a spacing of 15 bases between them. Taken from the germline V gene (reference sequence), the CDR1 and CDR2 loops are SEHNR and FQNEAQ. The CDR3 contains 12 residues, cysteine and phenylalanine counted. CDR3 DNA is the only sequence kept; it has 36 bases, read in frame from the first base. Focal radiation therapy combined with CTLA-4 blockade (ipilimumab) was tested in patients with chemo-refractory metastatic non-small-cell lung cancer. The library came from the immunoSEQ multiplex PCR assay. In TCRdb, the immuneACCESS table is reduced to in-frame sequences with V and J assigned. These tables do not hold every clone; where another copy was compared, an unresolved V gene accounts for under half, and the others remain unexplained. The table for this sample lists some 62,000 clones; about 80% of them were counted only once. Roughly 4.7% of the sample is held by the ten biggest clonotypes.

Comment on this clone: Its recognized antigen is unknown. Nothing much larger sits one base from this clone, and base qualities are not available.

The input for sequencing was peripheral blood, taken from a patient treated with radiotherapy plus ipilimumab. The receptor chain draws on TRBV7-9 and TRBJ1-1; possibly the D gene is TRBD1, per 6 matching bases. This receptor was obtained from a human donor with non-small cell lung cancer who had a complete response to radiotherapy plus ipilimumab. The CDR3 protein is CASRQVPQEAFF. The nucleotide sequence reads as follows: TGTGCCAGCCGACAGGTCCCTCAGGAAGCTTTCTTT.